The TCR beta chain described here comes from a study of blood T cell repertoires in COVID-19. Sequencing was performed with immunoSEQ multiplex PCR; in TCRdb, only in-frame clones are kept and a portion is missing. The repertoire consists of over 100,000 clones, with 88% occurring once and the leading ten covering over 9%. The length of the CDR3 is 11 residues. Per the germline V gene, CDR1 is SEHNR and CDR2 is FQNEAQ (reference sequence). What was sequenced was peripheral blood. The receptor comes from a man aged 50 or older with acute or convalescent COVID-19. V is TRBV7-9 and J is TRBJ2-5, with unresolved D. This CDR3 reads CASEAQETQYF. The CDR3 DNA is TGTGCGAGCGAGGCGCAAGAGACCCAGTACTTC.